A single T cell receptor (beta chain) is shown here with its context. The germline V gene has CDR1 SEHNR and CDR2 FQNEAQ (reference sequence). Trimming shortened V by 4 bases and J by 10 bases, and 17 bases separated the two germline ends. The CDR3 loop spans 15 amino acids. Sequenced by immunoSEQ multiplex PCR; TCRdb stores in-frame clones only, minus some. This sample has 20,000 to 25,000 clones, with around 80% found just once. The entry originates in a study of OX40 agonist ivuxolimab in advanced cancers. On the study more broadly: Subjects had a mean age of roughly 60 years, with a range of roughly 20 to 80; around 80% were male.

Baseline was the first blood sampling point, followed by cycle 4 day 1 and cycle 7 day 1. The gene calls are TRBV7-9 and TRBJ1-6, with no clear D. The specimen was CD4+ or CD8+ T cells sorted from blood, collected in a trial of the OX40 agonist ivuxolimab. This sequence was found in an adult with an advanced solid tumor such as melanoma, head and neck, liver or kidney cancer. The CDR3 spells CASSSSFPGRSPLHF. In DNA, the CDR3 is TGTGCCAGCAGCTCATCCTTCCCAGGAAGATCACCCCTCCACTTT.